The 23 T cell receptor beta chains listed next were all sequenced from one sample in a study of response to subunit inactivated influenza vaccine. TCRdb called the RT-PCR reads again in MiXCR, with one record for every CDR3 protein. This sample has fewer than 600,000 distinct CDR3 sequences, with 6% to 9% found just once. The specimen comprised PBMCs from blood, sampled around 2 years after vaccination. These receptors were obtained from a man aged 45 to 70 who received an inactivated influenza vaccine.

This clonotype was detected many times. The V and J genes are TRBV3-1 and TRBJ1-5, with TRBD1 matching over 8 bases. J lost 7 bases, V lost 1 base, and 12 bases had no gene match. Germline CDR1 reads LGHDT; CDR2 reads YNNKEL (reference sequence). The length of the CDR3 is 17 residues. Written as DNA, the CDR3 is TGTGCCAGCAGCCAAGCGGGCTTGCAGGGACAGGACCAGCCCCAGCATTTT. Translating gives CASSQAGLQGQDQPQHF.

This rearrangement joins TRBV4-3 to TRBJ2-7; D might be TRBD1 (6 bases). Looked up from germline, CDR1 is LGHNA and CDR2 is YSLEER. The CDR3 has 13 residues. V was trimmed by 1 base and J by 6 bases, leaving 10 bases between them. The CDR3 spells CASSQGETGEQYF. The CDR3 DNA reads as TGCGCCAGCAGCCAAGGTGAGACAGGCGAGCAGTACTTC.

This clonotype was recorded a few times. The chain employs TRBV20-1 and TRBJ2-1, with 9 positions matching TRBD2. Germline V gene data show CDR1 as DFQATT and CDR2 as SNEGSKA (reference sequence). The CDR3 spans 16 residues. After removal of 0 bases from V and 3 bases from J, the junction contained 6 bases not matched to a gene. CDR3 sequence reads: CSARDAASGNYNEQFF. CDR3 coding DNA: TGCAGTGCTAGAGATGCGGCTAGCGGGAACTACAATGAGCAGTTCTTC.

This clonotype has just a few counts. The J gene is TRBJ2-5, the V gene TRBV7-2; 8 bases match TRBD1. Germline V gives CDR1 SGHTA, CDR2 FQGNSA. This CDR3 spans 14 amino acids. V shed 5 bases, J shed 0 bases, and the junction held 2 bases outside the gene matches. The CDR3, as DNA: TGTGCCAGCAGCCCGGACAGGGACCAAGAGACCCAGTACTTC. It codes for CASSPDRDQETQYF.

This clonotype was recorded at least ten times. This chain connects TRBV6-1 to TRBJ2-5; D possibly corresponds to TRBD1 (5 bases). The V and J ends lost 4 bases and 5 bases respectively, with 11 bases between them. Germline-derived CDR1 and CDR2 are MNHNS and SASEGT. CDR3 size: 13 residues. CDR3 region: CASSVRALETQYF. CDR3 DNA: TGTGCCAGCAGTGTCAGGGCCCTGGAGACCCAGTACTTC.

This clonotype was recorded a few times. V usage is TRBV7-8 and J usage is TRBJ2-1; D not resolved. Trimming left V 1 base short and J 8 bases short, with 12 bases between. The V gene's germline CDR1 is SGHVS and CDR2 FQNEAQ. The CDR3 sequence is 14 residues long. CDR3 protein: CASSLEALPYEQFF. The CDR3 nucleotides are TGTGCCAGCAGCTTAGAGGCCCTCCCTTATGAGCAGTTCTTC.

This clonotype has more than one count but fewer than ten. The chain links TRBV11-2 to TRBJ2-1, with TRBD1 matching 9 bases. CDR1 and CDR2 from the germline V gene are SGHAT and FQNNGV. V trimming: 6 bases; J trimming: 6 bases; junction bases outside the gene matches: 9. This CDR3 spans 15 amino acids. CDR3 nucleotides: TGTGCCAGCAGTTCCACAGGGGGCACCGGCAATGAGCAGTTCTTC. Translated, it gives CASSSTGGTGNEQFF.

This chain uses TRBV5-8 with TRBJ1-5; D gene uncertain. Between the trimmed V and J ends, which lost 3 bases and 3 bases, there was a span of 10 bases. The length of the CDR3 is 14 residues. Per the germline V gene, CDR1 is SGHTS and CDR2 is YDEGEE. The chain's CDR3 is CASSSGVYNQPQHF. Here the CDR3 DNA reads TGTGCCAGCAGCTCCGGGGTTTACAATCAGCCCCAGCATTTT.

This clonotype was detected many times. This chain links TRBV6-5 with TRBJ1-4, with 7 bases fitting TRBD1. V was pared by 2 bases and J by 5 bases, with 5 bases of the junction left unmatched. Germline V CDR1 and CDR2: MNHEY, SVGAGI. This CDR3 comprises 15 residues. CDR3 loop: CASSYRDSLNEKLFF. The CDR3 DNA reads as TGTGCCAGCAGTTACCGGGACAGCTTAAATGAAAAACTGTTTTTT.

This clonotype was seen repeatedly, ten times or more. V usage is TRBV29-1 and J usage is TRBJ2-1; D gene unclear. CDR1 is SQVTM and CDR2 is ANQGSEA in the germline V gene. Deletions cut 4 bases from V and 6 bases from J, with 13 bases between. The CDR3 is made up of 13 amino acids. In nucleotides, the CDR3 is TGCAGCGTTGGTGGGCGGTTCTTCAATGAGCAGTTCTTC. Its translation is CSVGGRFFNEQFF.

The chain has TRBV12-3 or TRBV12-4 and TRBJ2-4; TRBD2 matches 7 bases. The CDR3 covers 16 residues. Trimming removed 6 bases from V and 0 bases from J; junction bases left unmatched: 8. CDR3 region: CASSPGGLVAKNIQYF. The CDR3, as DNA: TGTGCCAGCAGCCCCGGCGGACTAGTAGCCAAAAACATTCAGTACTTC.

The sample holds one count of this clonotype. A far larger clone lies a single base away; this is likely a read error. This chain connects TRBV9 to TRBJ2-1; TRBD2 agrees at 7 bases. Germline CDR1 and CDR2: SGDLS and YYNGEE. This CDR3 region has 15 residues. The V and J ends lost 4 bases and 4 bases, in that order; junction bases with no gene match: 8. The CDR3 is CASSPGTIGYNEQFF. The CDR3 DNA is TGTGCCAGCAGCCCCGGGACTATCGGTTACAATGAGCAGTTCTTC.

This clonotype was recorded many times. The chain couples TRBV12-3 or TRBV12-4 to TRBJ1-3, with D possibly being TRBD1 (6 bases). V was clipped by 6 bases and J by 2 bases, with 14 bases between them. The CDR3 is 15 residues long. The CDR3 DNA is TGTGCCAGCAGGCCTACAGGGATTCCTGGAAACACCATATATTTT. Its protein is CASRPTGIPGNTIYF.

This clonotype came up a few times. The chain couples TRBV7-3 to TRBJ2-3, with no clear D. This CDR3 spans 13 amino acids. V lost 2 bases, J lost 5 bases, and 8 bases lay in between. CDR1 SGHTA and CDR2 FQGTGA come from the germline V gene. In DNA form, the CDR3 reads TGTGCCAGCAGCTTAGGTCCCGAAGATACGCAGTATTTT. Translation: CASSLGPEDTQYF.

The chain joins TRBV6-2 or TRBV6-3 to TRBJ1-1, with D possibly being TRBD1 (5 bases). Between the trimmed V and J ends, which lost 2 bases and 0 bases, there was a span of 16 bases. The CDR3 extends over 17 amino acids. Germline CDR1 is MNHEY and CDR2 is SVGEGT. The CDR3 nucleotides are TGTGCCAGCAGTTACCGATCCAGGGACCTTTTGAACACTGAAGCTTTCTTT. It is translated as CASSYRSRDLLNTEAFF.

The sample holds a few counts of this clonotype. V gene TRBV20-1 combines with J gene TRBJ2-7, with a possible D match to TRBD1 (6 bases). V lost 0 bases, J lost 2 bases, and 14 bases lay in between. The germline gives CDR1 DFQATT, CDR2 SNEGSKA (reference sequence). The CDR3 consists of 15 residues. The CDR3 spells CSARDGQRLTYEQYF. In DNA form, the CDR3 reads TGCAGTGCTAGAGACGGACAGCGCTTAACCTACGAGCAGTACTTC.

This clonotype was seen at least ten times. The chain is built from TRBV1 and TRBJ2-1; the table assigns TRBD1, which was not confirmed against the DNA. TRBV1 is classified as a pseudogene. The CDR3 loop spans 14 amino acids. In nucleotides, the CDR3 is TGCACCAGCAGCCACAGGGGGCCGTGGAATGAGCAGTTCTTC. Its protein product is CTSSHRGPWNEQFF.

This clonotype was observed a handful of times. The chain couples TRBV6-2 or TRBV6-3 to TRBJ2-2; D not certain. The CDR3 sequence is 12 residues long. Germline V CDR1 and CDR2: MNHEY, SVGEGT. The ends were cut back, 6 bases at V and 7 bases at J, with 9 bases in the middle. In DNA, the CDR3 is TGTGCCAGCAGGAAGACTGACGGGGAGCTGTTTTTT. Encoded protein: CASRKTDGELFF.

The chain couples TRBV6-4 to TRBJ2-3; 11 positions agree with TRBD2. The germline CDR1 and CDR2 sequences are MRHNA and SNTAGT. Trimming took 8 bases from V and 0 from J; bases not matched to a gene: 16. There are 19 residues in the CDR3. CDR3 protein: CASCFPGSGGAMSTDTQYF. In nucleotides, the CDR3 is TGTGCCAGCTGTTTCCCCGGTAGCGGGGGGGCCATGAGCACAGATACGCAGTATTTT.

This clonotype was seen a handful of times. The CDR3 sequence: CASSFGGGPNPWNQPQHF. DNA of the CDR3: TGTGCCAGCAGCTTTGGGGGGGGGCCGAACCCCTGGAATCAGCCCCAGCATTTT. The genes are TRBV7-8 and TRBJ1-5; D possibly corresponds to TRBD1 (6 bases). The germline V gene encodes CDR1 SGHVS and CDR2 FQNEAQ. The V and J ends lost 3 bases and 4 bases respectively, with 22 bases between them. The CDR3 consists of 18 residues.

This clonotype was found a few times. This chain joins TRBV4-3 and TRBJ1-6, with 9 bases lining up with TRBD1. CDR3 length: 15 amino acids. J lost 6 bases, V lost 3 bases, and 3 bases had no gene match. CDR1 and CDR2 from the germline V gene are LGHNA and YSLEER. This CDR3 reads CASSQGTGSNSPLHF. CDR3 nucleotides: TGCGCCAGCAGCCAGGGGACAGGGAGTAATTCACCCCTCCACTTT.

This clonotype was seen a few times. V and J are TRBV5-1 and TRBJ2-3; 7 bases line up with TRBD1. Germline assignment: CDR1 SGHRS and CDR2 YFSETQ. V gave up 0 bases and J gave up 2 bases; unmatched junction bases: 3. The CDR3 covers 15 residues. CDR3: CASSLAGGDTDTQYF. CDR3 sequence (DNA): TGCGCCAGCAGCTTGGCAGGGGGAGACACAGATACGCAGTATTTT.

This clonotype was seen repeatedly, ten times or more. The CDR3 DNA is TGTGCCAGCAGCTCCGCAGGGGAGATTGCAGATACGCAGTATTTT. This codes for CASSSAGEIADTQYF. This chain links TRBV7-9 with TRBJ2-3, with TRBD1 as a possible D gene (6 bases). Trimming took off 4 bases at V and 4 bases at J, with 15 bases between the two ends. The CDR3 is made up of 15 amino acids. Germline V lookup: CDR1 SEHNR, CDR2 FQNEAQ (reference sequence). The full variable domain, its missing parts supplied by reference TRBV7-9 and TRBJ2-3, is DTGVSQNPRHKITKRGQNVTFRCDPISEHNRLYWYRQTLGQGPEFLTYFQNEAQLEKSRLLSDRFSAERPKGSFSTLEIQRTEQGDSAMYLCASSSAGEIADTQYFGPGTRLTVL.